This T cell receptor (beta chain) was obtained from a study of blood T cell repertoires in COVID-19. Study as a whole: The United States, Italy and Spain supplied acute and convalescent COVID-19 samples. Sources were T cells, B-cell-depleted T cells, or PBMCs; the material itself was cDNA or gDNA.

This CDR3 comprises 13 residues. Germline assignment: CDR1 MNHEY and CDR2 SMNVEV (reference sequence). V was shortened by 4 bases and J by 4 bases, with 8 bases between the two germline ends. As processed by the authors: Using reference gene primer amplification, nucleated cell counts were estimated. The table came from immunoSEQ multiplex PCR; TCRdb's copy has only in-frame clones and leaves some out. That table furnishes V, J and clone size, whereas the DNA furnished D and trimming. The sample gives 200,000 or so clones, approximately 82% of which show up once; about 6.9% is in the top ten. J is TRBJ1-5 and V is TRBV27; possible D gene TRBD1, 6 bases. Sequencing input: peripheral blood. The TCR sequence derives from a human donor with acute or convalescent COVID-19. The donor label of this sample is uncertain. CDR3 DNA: TGTGCCAGCAGTTGGGACACAAATCAGCCCCAGCATTTT. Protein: CASSWDTNQPQHF.